The clone carrying this T cell receptor (beta chain) was detected once. Its target is unknown. The repertoire was sequenced with immunoSEQ multiplex PCR; TCRdb's copy has only in-frame clones and lacks some. The data contain tens of thousands of clones, roughly 89% of them singletons. V was pared by 0 bases and J by 4 bases, with 13 bases between. Germline-derived CDR1 and CDR2 are MNHEY and SVGAGI. CDR3 length: 16 amino acids. Indicated time point: 20-29 weeks after completion of therapy. The entry originates in a study of T cell therapy after organ transplantation. Across the whole study: Two of the ten patients were classed as nonresponders. Whole-study findings and limits: Nonresponder repertoires showed strong pretherapy expansions, barely changing post-therapy.

The sample was CD8+ T cells from blood, taken after autologous CMV-specific T cell therapy. The chain is built from TRBV6-5 and TRBJ2-1, with D hard to call. This clonotype was sampled from a human patient who had received a solid organ transplant and had CMV disease. Some T cells may be transferred from the graft donor. CDR3 region: CASSYSGESGYNEQFF. The DNA for the CDR3 is TGTGCCAGCAGTTACTCTGGAGAGAGTGGATACAATGAGCAGTTCTTC.